This T cell receptor (beta chain) was captured in a study of shared clonotypes between healthy human individuals (dated by TCRdb to the early 2020s). Study-wide context: The cohort comprised a couple of women and a few men aged 18 to 49 years. Libraries were prepared and TCR repertoires were sequenced by different laboratories using diverse techniques, in order to increase sequencing depth and limit assay-specific biases. Blood TCR repertoires of five healthy adults were deeply sequenced to estimate repertoire size and the extent of clonotype sharing between individuals. Per donor, leukapheresis produced somewhere between about 0.9 and 9.5 billion PBMCs. For each donor, CD4 naive and CD4 memory were each given three plates, CD8 naive was given two plates, and CD8 memory was given one plate. Results and caveats for the whole study, not just this receptor: Sampling was restricted to blood, and TCR repertoires in tissue are likely to differ from TCR repertoires in blood. Sharing across several donors was observed for around 4.8% of naive CD4, about 3.2% of naive CD8, 2% to 2.5% of memory CD4, and roughly 0.43% of memory CD8 clonotypes. Estimated clonotype richness was generally larger for naive than for memory subsets. Incomplete sequencing was indicated by rarefaction of sorted-subset datasets, despite the large sequencing depth. Because the study included a small number of donors, the genetic and exposure-history diversity represented was limited. Compared with non-shared clonotypes, clonotypes shared by all four sorted-subset donors had higher generation probabilities. Based on pairwise subsampling, the degree of clonotype sharing among donors was expected to be affected by sequencing depth.

The germline V gene (reference sequence) provides CDR1 MNHEY and CDR2 SMNVEV. Including cysteine and phenylalanine, the CDR3 has 16 amino acids. Only the CDR3 region is kept as DNA, spanning 48 bases read in frame from base 1. V has 6 bases trimmed and J has 4 bases trimmed; junction bases matching no gene number 5. Donors were healthy HIV-negative adults with no recently reported acute infections or vaccinations. All donors were Caucasian adults living in Nashville, Tennessee, USA. CD4+ T cells were enriched by magnetic negative selection, after which naive cells were positively selected on CD45RA and the negative fraction was taken as the memory subset. After blood collection by leukapheresis, PBMCs were isolated using Ficoll-Histopaque density gradient centrifugation and then cryopreserved in the vapor phase of liquid nitrogen. Analytical flow cytometry was used to check the purity and quantity of every magnetically sorted T cell population. From each sorted fraction, genomic DNA was isolated and quantified by UV absorbance on a Nanodrop 2000c.

Using the deep immunoSEQ assay, multiplex PCR amplified TCR CDR3 regions from genomic DNA. Extracted genomic DNA from each cell subset was spread evenly across all wells of several immunoSEQ 96-well plates, with each plate serving as a replicate. For sorted subsets, around 200 ng genomic DNA, equal to 30,000 or so T cell genomes, was loaded into each replicate PCR. Purified libraries were quantified with a Qubit 3.0 fluorometer, sized on a Bioanalyzer 2100, and re-quantified with the KAPA Library Quantification kit. Every immunoSEQ 96-well plate was sequenced on a dedicated single-read 150-cycle Illumina NextSeq 550 flow cell. As for the authors' bioinformatics: Because the immunoSEQ output held only junctional sequences and lacked quality scores, the filtering could not match the filtering applied to full-length reads. To assign V/J genes and CDR3, sequences were annotated against IMGT germline references using PyIR, a Python wrapper for IgBLAST v1.9. Reads were removed for weak V/J assignments (E-value above 1e-6), missing CDR3, stop codons, out-of-frame junctions, or ambiguous translated residues. V3J clonotypes were defined as sequences sharing an identical inferred V gene, J gene, and CDR3 amino acid sequence. The percentage overlap between two repertoires was calculated by dividing the number of shared unique clonotypes by the size of the smaller repertoire. Three approaches were used to assess repertoire richness: RTK rarefaction, the Chao1 estimator, and Recon v2.1 estimates of unobserved clonotypes. Generation probabilities for all TCRbeta clonotypes obtained by the gDNA method from a few donors were computed using OLGA. The clones in this table, taken by TCRdb from immuneACCESS, are in-frame only. Not every clone is retained; where verified, under half of the shortfall comes from an unresolved V gene, and the cause of the rest is unknown. D and trimming come from the DNA, and the V and J calls and clone size come from that table. The sample table holds about 2 million clones, of which 85% to 95% were seen once. The top ten clonotypes cover 0.1% to 0.15% of the sample.

To note about this clone: Its antigen is currently not known. The record has no base qualities; no much larger clone is one base away.

This clonotype was obtained from a man younger than 35 in good health. The sequencing sample was made of naive CD4+ T cells sorted from blood. In the paper's terms, the cell subset or site label means: CD45RA+ positively selected. This chain joins TRBV27 to TRBJ2-2, with TRBD2 matching 13 junction bases. The CDR3 here reads CASRRLAGGSTGELFF. The bases read TGTGCCAGCAGGCGACTAGCGGGAGGTAGCACCGGGGAGCTGTTTTTT.